This is a list of T cell receptor beta chains from one sample in a study of blood T cells in healthy people across ages. MiXCR was run by TCRdb on the 5' RACE reads, yielding one entry per CDR3 protein. This table holds 650,000 to 1,000,000 distinct CDR3 sequences, 46% found once. Sequencing used blood. The receptor set was obtained from an elderly man in good health. The CDR3 runs from the conserved cysteine through the conserved F or W. A D gene is named only where the DNA matches it firmly. The listing skips clone size in some rows; elsewhere it reads once, few, many or a size class.

D	J	V	size	DNA	CDR3
TRBD1	TRBJ1-2	TRBV2	NA	TGTGCCAGTACGACCGCAGGGGGTGGCTACACCTTC	CASTTAGGGYTF
TRBD1	TRBJ2-5	TRBV11-2	NA	TGTGCCAGCAGCTTACGCGCCGGGGGAACAGGGGGCGCGAAGACCCAGTACTTC	CASSLRAGGTGGAKTQYF
TRBD1	TRBJ2-2	TRBV28	NA	TGTGCCAGCCGCCTTTCCGGGACAGTACACACCGGGGAGCTGTTTTTT	CASRLSGTVHTGELFF
NA	TRBJ2-7	TRBV3-1	few	TGTGCCAGCACCATTAGACGGAACTCCTACGAGCAGTACTTC	CASTIRRNSYEQYF
TRBD1	TRBJ2-5	TRBV18	NA	TGTGCCAGCTCACCAACCGGGACAGGGGGCTCGGATGAGCAGTACTTC	CASSPTGTGGSDEQYF
NA	TRBJ1-6	TRBV6-5	NA	TGTGCCAGCAGTCACTCGGAAAGGGAAGAAGCCCTCCACTTT	CASSHSEREEALHF
NA	TRBJ2-1	TRBV6-1	few	TGTGCCAGCAGTGATTCTGTTAACAATGAGCAGTTCTTC	CASSDSVNNEQFF
TRBD2	TRBJ2-1	TRBV20-1	NA	TGCAGTGCTAGAGTGTCTAGCGGATATGAGCAGTTCTTC	CSARVSSGYEQFF
TRBD1	TRBJ2-3	TRBV7-2	few	TGTGCCAGCAGCTTGGAAGAGACAGGGTGGGGCGCAGATACGCAGTATTTT	CASSLEETGWGADTQYF
NA	TRBJ2-1	TRBV12-3/TRBV12-4	NA	TGTGCCAGCAGTTCGGAATCCTACAATGAGCAGTTCTTC	CASSSESYNEQFF
NA	TRBJ2-5	TRBV2	NA	TGTGCCAGCAGCCCTGGGGCAGCGAAAGAGGCCCAGTACTTC	CASSPGAAKEAQYF
TRBD1	TRBJ2-7	TRBV28	NA	TGTGCCAGCCTCCCCCGACAGGGGGTGACCTACGAGCAGTACTTC	CASLPRQGVTYEQYF
TRBD2	TRBJ2-1	TRBV6-9	NA	TGTGCCAGCAGTTATTGGCCGGGGACGGGACTAGCGGGAGGCGATGCCTACAATGAGCAGTTCTTC	CASSYWPGTGLAGGDAYNEQFF
NA	TRBJ2-7	TRBV7-2	NA	TGTGCCAGCAGCCGACCCCTTGGGGGGATGTCCTACGAGCAGTACTTC	CASSRPLGGMSYEQYF
NA	TRBJ1-1	TRBV7-9	NA	TGTGCCAGCCGGTTGGGGGCCGTCGATTACACTGAAGCTTTCTTT	CASRLGAVDYTEAFF
TRBD2	TRBJ2-1	TRBV20-1	few	TGCAGTGCTAGAGATTATACCCTAGCGGGAGCCAAGGATGAGCAGTTCTTC	CSARDYTLAGAKDEQFF
NA	TRBJ1-6	TRBV28	many	TGTGCCAGCAGTTTTAGGACGGGGTATAATTCACCCCTCCACTTT	CASSFRTGYNSPLHF
NA	TRBJ2-5	TRBV10-1	NA	TGCGCCAGCAGTGAGGTGAAGGGAGAGACCCAGTACTTC	CASSEVKGETQYF
NA	TRBJ2-1	TRBV20-1	NA	TGCAGTGCCACTTTCAGGGCACACAATGAGCAGTTCTTC	CSATFRAHNEQFF
TRBD2	TRBJ2-5	TRBV11-3	NA	TGTGCCAGCAGCTTTCAGCGGGAGGGCATCGGTGAGCAGTACTTC	CASSFQREGIGEQYF
TRBD2	TRBJ2-7	TRBV7-2	NA	TGTGCCAGCAGCTTAGTGGTAGCGGGAGGGCCCCACGAGCAGTACTTC	CASSLVVAGGPHEQYF
TRBD2	TRBJ2-1	TRBV12-3/TRBV12-4	NA	TGTGCCAGCAGTCCTAGCGGGGGGGCCATCTACAATGAGCAGTTCTTC	CASSPSGGAIYNEQFF
NA	TRBJ2-5	TRBV28	few	TGTGCCAGCAGTTTACTGCAGGGACAAGAGACCCAGTACTTC	CASSLLQGQETQYF
NA	TRBJ1-1	TRBV4-3	NA	TGCGCCAGCAGCCAAAAAGCGGGGACTGAAGCTTTCTTT	CASSQKAGTEAFF
TRBD1	TRBJ1-6	TRBV12-3/TRBV12-4	few	TGTGCCAGCACCTACGAGACAGGGGTCAATTCACCCCTCCACTTT	CASTYETGVNSPLHF